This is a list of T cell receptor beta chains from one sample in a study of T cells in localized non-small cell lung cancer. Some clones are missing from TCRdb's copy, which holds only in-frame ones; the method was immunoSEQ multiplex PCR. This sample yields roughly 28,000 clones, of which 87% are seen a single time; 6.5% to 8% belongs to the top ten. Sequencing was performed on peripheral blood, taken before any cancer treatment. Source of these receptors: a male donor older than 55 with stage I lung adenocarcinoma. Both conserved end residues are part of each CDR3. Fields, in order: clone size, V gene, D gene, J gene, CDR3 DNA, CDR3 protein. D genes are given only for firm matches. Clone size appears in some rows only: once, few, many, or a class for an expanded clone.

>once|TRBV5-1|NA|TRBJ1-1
TGCGCCAGCAGCTTGGTGACGGGTTCGGACACTGAAGCTTTCTTT
CASSLVTGSDTEAFF
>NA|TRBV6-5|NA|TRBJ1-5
TGTGCCAGCAGTCGGACTCTGGACCAGCCCCAGCATTTT
CASSRTLDQPQHF
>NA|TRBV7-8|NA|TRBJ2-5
TGTGCCAGCAGCTTAGGCGGAGAGGTGGCCCAGTACTTC
CASSLGGEVAQYF
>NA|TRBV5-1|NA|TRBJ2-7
TGCGCCAGCAGCTTGGCCGGGAACTACGAGCAGTACTTC
CASSLAGNYEQYF
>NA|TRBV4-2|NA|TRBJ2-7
TGTGCCAGCAGCCAAGATAGAACGCCGGGTGGGTACGAGCAGTACTTC
CASSQDRTPGGYEQYF
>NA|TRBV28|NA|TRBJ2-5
TGTGCCAGCAGTGACCCCGGGGCCGCCAGAGAGACCCAGTACTTC
CASSDPGAARETQYF
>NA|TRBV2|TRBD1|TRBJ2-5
TGTGCCGGTCGGACAGGCGAAGAGACCCAGTACTTC
CAGRTGEETQYF
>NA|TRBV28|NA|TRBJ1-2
TGTGCCAGCAGTTTATCTCAGGGGAATGGCTACACCTTC
CASSLSQGNGYTF
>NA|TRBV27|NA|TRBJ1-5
TGTGCCAGCAGTTTCGTAAGCAATCAGCCCCAGCATTTT
CASSFVSNQPQHF
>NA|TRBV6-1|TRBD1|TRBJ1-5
TGTGCCAGCAGTTCGGACAGGGGAAATCAGCCCCAGCATTTT
CASSSDRGNQPQHF
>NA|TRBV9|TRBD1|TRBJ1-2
TGTGCCAGCAGCGTAGGGGGACAGGGGGCTATTAACTATGGCTACACCTTC
CASSVGGQGAINYGYTF
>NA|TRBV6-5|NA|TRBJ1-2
TGTGCCAGCAGTTACTCGAGTCCTAACTATGGCTACACCTTC
CASSYSSPNYGYTF
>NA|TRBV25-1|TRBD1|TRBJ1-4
TGTGCCAGCAGTGAATATAAGGGGGCGGGGGAAAAACTGTTTTTT
CASSEYKGAGEKLFF
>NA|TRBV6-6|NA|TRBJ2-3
TGTGCCAGCAGTTACTCAGGGAGCACAGATACGCAGTATTTT
CASSYSGSTDTQYF
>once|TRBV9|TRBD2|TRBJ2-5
TGTGCCAGCAGCGACCTAGCGGGAGCAGAGACCCAGTACTTC
CASSDLAGAETQYF
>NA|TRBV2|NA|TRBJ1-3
TGTGCCAGCACATCGGGGATTCGGGGTGGAAACACCATATATTTT
CASTSGIRGGNTIYF
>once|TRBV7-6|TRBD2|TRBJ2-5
TGTGCCAGCAGCTTAGAAATGGCTAGCGGGGGAGCAGAGACCCAGTACTTC
CASSLEMASGGAETQYF
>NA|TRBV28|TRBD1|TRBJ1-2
TGTGCCAGCAGTTCGGCCGGGACAGGGGGGGCTTATGGCTACACCTTC
CASSSAGTGGAYGYTF
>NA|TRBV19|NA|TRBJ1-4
TGTGCCAGTAGTATAGAGCAGGGGAGCATTGCAACTAATGAAAAACTGTTTTTT
CASSIEQGSIATNEKLFF
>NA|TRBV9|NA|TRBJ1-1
TGTGCCAGCAGCGGAACAGAGGGTTCGGGCTCTGAAGCTTTCTTT
CASSGTEGSGSEAFF
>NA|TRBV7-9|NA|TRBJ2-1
TGTGCCAGCAGCTTGCCCCCCGGGCAGTTCTTC
CASSLPPGQFF
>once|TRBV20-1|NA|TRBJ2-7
TGCAGTGCTAGAGGTCCCGAGCAGTACTTC
CSARGPEQYF
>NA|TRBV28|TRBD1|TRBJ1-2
TGTGCCAGCAGGTACGACGGACAGGGCAGGTTAATAGGCTATGGCTACACCTTC
CASRYDGQGRLIGYGYTF
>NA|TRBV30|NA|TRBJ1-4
TGTGCCTGGAGTGTCGCGGGGGCGCGTCGGGAAAAACTGTTTTTT
CAWSVAGARREKLFF
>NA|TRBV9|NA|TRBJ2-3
TGTGCCACCAACCGGGGGCTTGACACAGATACGCAGTATTTT
CATNRGLDTDTQYF
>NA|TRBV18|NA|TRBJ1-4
TGTGCCAGCTCATTGACTGGCCCCGGGGCGCCGGGGGGAAAACTGTTTTTT
CASSLTGPGAPGGKLFF
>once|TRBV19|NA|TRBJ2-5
TGTGCCAGTAGGGACAGTTACCAAGAGACCCAGTACTTC
CASRDSYQETQYF
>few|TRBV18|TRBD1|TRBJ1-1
TGTGCCAGCTCACCATGGGGTCAGGGGGCCTCGAGCACTGAAGCTTTCTTT
CASSPWGQGASSTEAFF
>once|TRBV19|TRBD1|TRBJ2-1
TGTGCCAGTAACGGGGGACAGGGTCGCCGAACTAACAATGAGCAGTTCTTC
CASNGGQGRRTNNEQFF
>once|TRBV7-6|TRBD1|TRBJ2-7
TGTGCCAGCAGCTCTACAGGGGACCCCTACGAGCAGTACTTC
CASSSTGDPYEQYF
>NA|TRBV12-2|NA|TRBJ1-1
TGTGCAAGTCGCTTTCCCCTAGCGCCCACTGAAGCTTTCTTT
CASRFPLAPTEAFF
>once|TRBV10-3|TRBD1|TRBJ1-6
TGTGCCACCAAAACCGGACAGGGGTGGAATTCACCCCTCCACTTT
CATKTGQGWNSPLHF
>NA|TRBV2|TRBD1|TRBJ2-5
TGTGCCAGCAGTGACCGGGACAGTAGGGGAGAGACCCAGTACTTC
CASSDRDSRGETQYF
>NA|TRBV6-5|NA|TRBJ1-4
TGTGCCAGCAAAGGGGGGATCGGTGAAAAACTGTTTTTT
CASKGGIGEKLFF
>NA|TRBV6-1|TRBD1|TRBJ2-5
TGTGCCAGCAGTAGAGACAGGGGGGGCGAGACCCAGTACTTC
CASSRDRGGETQYF
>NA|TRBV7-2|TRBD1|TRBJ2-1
TGTGCCAGCAGCTTTTCCCGGACAGGTGGCAATGAGCAGTTCTTC
CASSFSRTGGNEQFF
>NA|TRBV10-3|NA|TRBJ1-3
TGTGCCATCAGACTTAGCTCTGGAAACACCATATATTTT
CAIRLSSGNTIYF